These 27 T cell receptor beta chains originate from one sample sequenced in a study of control samples from healthy donors and cancer patients. Measured with immunoSEQ multiplex PCR; TCRdb has only the in-frame clones, and not every one. The sample includes approximately 52,000 clones, nearly 90% of them seen just once. The sequenced sample consisted of blood. The receptors originated from a man aged 50 to 60 in good health.

The chain has TRBV28 and TRBJ2-1, with 11 bases aligning to TRBD2. V shed 4 bases, J shed 3 bases, and the junction held 2 bases outside the gene matches. This CDR3 has 15 residues. Germline CDR1 and CDR2: MDHEN and SYDVKM. The CDR3, as DNA: TGTGCCAGCAGTTCCGGGACTAGCGGCTACAATGAGCAGTTCTTC. Translated, it gives CASSSGTSGYNEQFF.

The chain recombines TRBV19 with TRBJ1-2; D unresolved. The ends were cut back, 6 bases at V and 0 bases at J, with 11 bases in the middle. CDR1 is LNHDA, CDR2 SQIVND, per germline (reference sequence). This CDR3 spans 14 amino acids. The CDR3 region is CASSRPNSNYGYTF. In DNA, the CDR3 is TGTGCCAGTAGCCGGCCCAATTCTAACTATGGCTACACCTTC.

The rearrangement links TRBV3-1 (or the pseudogene TRBV3-2) to TRBJ2-5; 14 bases are shared with TRBD2. The length of the CDR3 is 15 residues. Germline lookup yields CDR1 LGHDT and CDR2 YNNKEL (reference sequence). J gave up 4 bases and V 6 bases, and 4 bases lay outside the gene matches. For the CDR3, the DNA is TGTGCCAGCAGGGGACTAGCGGGAGCGGGAGAGACCCAGTACTTC. Translated, it gives CASRGLAGAGETQYF.

Concerning this clone itself: Distinct nucleotide sequences in the sample also encode this CDR3. J is TRBJ2-2 and V is TRBV3-1 (or the pseudogene TRBV3-2); D gene ambiguous. V lost 0 bases to trimming and J lost 1 base, with 3 bases between them. From germline, CDR1 is LGHDT and CDR2 YNNKEL (reference sequence). The CDR3 runs 14 residues. The chain's CDR3 is CASSQDLNTGELFF. The CDR3 coding sequence is TGTGCCAGCAGCCAAGATTTGAACACCGGGGAGCTGTTTTTT.

The chain is built from TRBV24-1 and TRBJ2-3; D possibly uses TRBD1 or TRBD2 (7 bases each). V shed 5 bases and J shed 4 bases, with 15 bases lying between them. Germline V gene data show CDR1 as KGHDR and CDR2 as SFDVKD. The CDR3 is made up of 15 amino acids. For the CDR3, the DNA is TGTGCCACCAGTGGCGTGGGAGGGGGCGCAGATACGCAGTATTTT. Translation: CATSGVGGGADTQYF.

The chain links TRBV6-5 to TRBJ1-1, with D possibly matching TRBD1 (5 bases). V dropped 2 bases and J dropped 5 bases, with 9 bases sitting between them. Per the germline V gene, CDR1 is MNHEY and CDR2 is SVGAGI. The CDR3 has 13 amino acids. The CDR3 loop reads CASSYGRETEAFF. CDR3 DNA: TGTGCCAGCAGTTACGGCAGGGAAACTGAAGCTTTCTTT.

The chain links TRBV5-4 to TRBJ1-6; D uncertain. V was pared by 1 base and J by 10 bases, with 6 bases between. Per the germline V gene, CDR1 is SGHNT and CDR2 is YYREEE (reference sequence). The length of the CDR3 is 12 residues. CDR3 in amino acids: CASSLSGSPLHF. The CDR3 DNA is TGTGCCAGCAGCTTGTCGGGCTCACCCCTCCACTTT.

The chain is built from TRBV5-1 and TRBJ2-2, with 11 bases identical to TRBD1. The CDR3 loop spans 15 amino acids. CDR1 and CDR2 from the germline V gene are SGHRS and YFSETQ. V was pared by 6 bases and J by 5 bases, with 6 bases of the junction left unmatched. CDR3 in DNA: TGCGCCAGCAATGCCGGGACAGGGGGTACCGGGGAGCTGTTTTTT. This encodes CASNAGTGGTGELFF. Using reference TRBV5-1 and TRBJ2-2 for the parts outside the CDR3, the full variable domain is KAGVTQTPRYLIKTRGQQVTLSCSPISGHRSVSWYQQTPGQGLQFLFEYFSETQRNKGNFPGRFSGRQFSNSRSEMNVSTLELGDSALYLCASNAGTGGTGELFFGEGSRLTVL.

The rearrangement uses TRBV11-2 and TRBJ2-1; D gene ambiguous. Trimming stripped 3 bases from V and 9 bases from J, with 6 bases between. The CDR3 has 11 residues. Germline V lookup: CDR1 SGHAT, CDR2 FQNNGV. The chain's CDR3 is CASSFHGEQFF. CDR3 DNA sequence: TGTGCCAGCAGCTTCCACGGTGAGCAGTTCTTC. Full variable domain (missing parts from reference TRBV11-2 and TRBJ2-1): EAGVAQSPRYKIIEKRQSVAFWCNPISGHATLYWYQQILGQGPKLLIQFQNNGVVDDSQLPKDRFSAERLKGVDSTLKIQPAKLEDSAVYLCASSFHGEQFFGPGTRLTVL.

The gene calls are TRBV6-2 or TRBV6-3 and TRBJ2-7, with D perhaps matching TRBD2 (6 bases). Trimming cost V 5 bases and J 6 bases, with 14 bases left between them. CDR3 length: 13 residues. In germline, CDR1 is MNHEY, CDR2 SVGEGT. CDR3 region: CASSKGTVFEQYF. In nucleotides, the CDR3 is TGTGCCAGCAGTAAGGGGACTGTTTTCGAGCAGTACTTC.

The rearrangement joins TRBV19 to TRBJ1-5; no reliable D call. The CDR3 sequence is 15 residues long. The germline V and J ends were trimmed by 2 bases and 3 bases, with 11 bases remaining between them. From germline, CDR1 is LNHDA and CDR2 SQIVND (reference sequence). The CDR3 sequence: CASSIPGRVNQPQHF. The DNA of the CDR3 is TGTGCCAGTAGTATACCGGGTCGGGTCAATCAGCCCCAGCATTTT.

The chain combines TRBV29-1 with TRBJ2-3; TRBD2 might be the D (6 bases). This CDR3 is built from 10 residues. In germline, CDR1 is SQVTM, CDR2 ANQGSEA. CDR3 in amino acids: CSGSGDTQYF. For the CDR3, the DNA is TGCAGTGGAAGCGGGGATACGCAGTATTTT.

The chain has TRBV19 and TRBJ1-5, with a possible D match to TRBD1 (6 bases). Per germline, CDR1 LNHDA and CDR2 SQIVND (reference sequence). The CDR3 has 15 residues. Trimming cost V 3 bases and J 2 bases, with 11 bases left between them. In DNA form, the CDR3 reads TGTGCCAGTAGTATGACAGGCTTGGGCAATCAGCCCCAGCATTTT. Residues: CASSMTGLGNQPQHF.

The chain links TRBV6-5 to TRBJ2-4, with D tentatively TRBD2 (6 bases). V was pared by 7 bases and J by 4 bases, with 17 bases between. Germline V gene sequence: CDR1 MNHEY, CDR2 SVGAGI. CDR3 length: 15 amino acids. In nucleotides, the CDR3 is TGTGCCAGCACCCCCGGAGGGGCGGATAAAAACATTCAGTACTTC. It translates to CASTPGGADKNIQYF.

V is TRBV7-9 and J is TRBJ1-1, with D hard to call. Trimming removed 1 base from V and 1 base from J, with 4 bases in between. There are 13 residues in the CDR3. CDR1 is SEHNR, CDR2 FQNEAQ, per germline (reference sequence). CDR3 sequence reads: CASSLVENTEAFF. CDR3 nucleotide sequence: TGTGCCAGCAGCTTAGTCGAGAACACTGAAGCTTTCTTT.

The J gene is TRBJ2-3, the V gene TRBV5-4; 9 bases match TRBD2. J gave up 5 bases and V 5 bases, and 6 bases lay outside the gene matches. This CDR3 spans 14 amino acids. Germline V gene data show CDR1 as SGHNT and CDR2 as YYREEE (reference sequence). The CDR3 is CASSNSGSRDTQYF. In nucleotides, the CDR3 is TGTGCCAGCAGTAATAGCGGGAGTAGAGATACGCAGTATTTT.

This clone was seen a few times. The V gene is TRBV4-1, the J gene TRBJ1-1; TRBD1 aligns across 7 bases. The CDR3 runs 15 residues. J gave up 11 bases and V 0 bases, and 12 bases lay outside the gene matches. Germline V lookup: CDR1 MGHRA, CDR2 YSYEKL. This CDR3 reads CASSQEITTGTAAFF. CDR3 in DNA: TGCGCCAGCAGCCAAGAAATTACGACGGGGACAGCTGCTTTCTTT.

This clone appeared a single time. This chain links TRBV28 with TRBJ2-3; TRBD1 matches at 8 bases. The CDR3 is 22 residues long. Germline assignment: CDR1 MDHEN and CDR2 SYDVKM. V gave up 3 bases and J gave up 1 base; unmatched junction bases: 24. The CDR3 nucleotides read TGTGCCAGCAGTTTTGGGCAGGGGGCGCCAGGGTCCCTTAGCGATGGCACAGATACGCAGTATTTT. Translation: CASSFGQGAPGSLSDGTDTQYF.

This clone was picked up one time. The chain carries TRBV6-5 and TRBJ1-2; tentatively, D is TRBD1 (5 bases). V was pared by 5 bases and J by 7 bases, with 14 bases between. CDR3 length: 13 amino acids. Germline CDR1 MNHEY, CDR2 SVGAGI. The CDR3, as DNA: TGTGCCAGCAGTCTCGGGACCTATGCTGGCTACACCTTC. It translates to CASSLGTYAGYTF.

The CDR3 loop reads CASRNGLAGANEQFF. The CDR3 DNA sequence: TGTGCCAGCAGAAACGGACTAGCGGGAGCCAATGAGCAGTTCTTC. This chain links TRBV4-2 with TRBJ2-1, with 13 nucleotides matching TRBD2. Per the germline V gene, CDR1 is LGHNA and CDR2 is YNFKEQ. V shed 6 bases and J 6 bases; nucleotides not matched to a gene: 5. This CDR3 is built from 15 residues.

This chain uses TRBV29-1 with TRBJ1-3, with D unresolved. The CDR3 covers 14 residues. Trimming cost V 8 bases and J 3 bases, with 17 bases left between them. Germline V gene lookup returns CDR1 SQVTM and CDR2 ANQGSEA. CDR3 bases: TGCAGCACCCTCGCGGGGATGTTTGGAAACACCATATATTTT. Its protein product is CSTLAGMFGNTIYF.

The CDR3 bases are TGCGCCAGCAGCTTGGAAAACTCCTACGAGCAGTACTTC. Protein: CASSLENSYEQYF. The J gene is TRBJ2-7, the V gene TRBV5-1, with unresolved D. Deletions cut 0 bases from V and 0 bases from J, with 4 bases between. CDR3 size: 13 residues. Germline assignment: CDR1 SGHRS and CDR2 YFSETQ.

The chain carries TRBV28 and TRBJ2-3; 11 bases map to TRBD2. The germline V gene has CDR1 MDHEN and CDR2 SYDVKM. With 5 bases clipped from V and 4 bases from J, the junction kept 5 bases outside the gene matches. This CDR3 spans 15 amino acids. The CDR3 protein is CASSPRLAGSDTQYF. DNA for the CDR3: TGTGCCAGCAGTCCTAGACTAGCGGGATCAGATACGCAGTATTTT.

The rearrangement joins TRBV11-2 to TRBJ2-1; 15 positions match TRBD2. Trimming at V came to 2 bases and at J to 4 bases, leaving 9 bases not matched to a gene. Germline-derived CDR1 and CDR2 are SGHAT and FQNNGV. The length of the CDR3 is 19 residues. CDR3 sequence reads: CASSLTPRTSGREYNEQFF. The CDR3 nucleotides read TGTGCCAGCAGCTTAACCCCACGGACTAGCGGGAGGGAGTACAATGAGCAGTTCTTC.

The chain employs TRBV24-1 and TRBJ2-5, with TRBD1 identical over 8 bases. The V gene's germline CDR1 is KGHDR and CDR2 SFDVKD. There are 15 residues in the CDR3. The J segment lost 5 bases and the V segment lost 5 bases, leaving 9 bases of the junction unmatched. CDR3 coding DNA: TGTGCCACCAGTGGCACAACAGGGGGTGGGGAGACCCAGTACTTC. Amino acids: CATSGTTGGGETQYF.

The rearrangement links TRBV5-1 to TRBJ2-4, with D perhaps TRBD1 (5 bases). Germline loops: CDR1 SGHRS, CDR2 YFSETQ. Trimming pared 0 bases from V and 0 bases from J, leaving 10 bases between. This CDR3 has 16 residues. CDR3 residues: CASSLEGALAKNIQYF. The CDR3 DNA is TGCGCCAGCAGCTTGGAAGGGGCCCTAGCCAAAAACATTCAGTACTTC.

The V gene is TRBV27, the J gene TRBJ1-1; D unresolved. The CDR3 contains 13 residues. The germline gives CDR1 MNHEY, CDR2 SMNVEV (reference sequence). V was cut by 9 bases and J by 0 bases, with 11 bases left in between. CDR3 bases: TGTGCCAGTAGGAACGACCTGAACACTGAAGCTTTCTTT. Translation: CASRNDLNTEAFF.